Listed below are T cell receptor beta chains from one sample, sequenced in a study of blood T cell repertoires in COVID-19. Some clones are missing from TCRdb's copy, which holds only in-frame ones; the method was immunoSEQ multiplex PCR. The data show about 140,000 clones, 65% to 90% seen once. Sequenced: peripheral blood. These receptors were collected from a man over 45 with acute or convalescent COVID-19. Each CDR3 is given with its conserved first and last residue. The D gene is left open where the match is weak.

D | J | V | CDR3
- | TRBJ1-4 | TRBV5-1 | CASGEGQPTIEKLFF
- | TRBJ1-4 | TRBV3-1/TRBV3-2 | CASSQEGLNREKLFF
TRBD1 | TRBJ1-5 | TRBV2 | CASSGPTGNSNQPQHF
TRBD1 | TRBJ2-7 | TRBV5-1 | CASSLSGGSLSRGYF
TRBD1 | TRBJ2-7 | TRBV6-6 | CASSSGGQGPYEQYF
TRBD2 | TRBJ2-7 | TRBV6-5 | CASKGREWYEQYF
- | TRBJ2-2 | TRBV18 | CASSPISRGNTGELFF
- | TRBJ2-7 | TRBV3-1/TRBV3-2 | CASSQARSGEQYF
TRBD2 | TRBJ2-1 | TRBV24-1 | CATSDIFAGGSQYNEQFF
- | TRBJ1-1 | TRBV30 | CASTREKNTEAFF
- | TRBJ1-2 | TRBV3-1/TRBV3-2 | CASSQALQGNYGYTF
- | TRBJ1-5 | TRBV30 | CAWSLTASGDQPQHF
- | TRBJ2-1 | TRBV20-1 | CSASSGIRNEQFF
- | TRBJ1-1 | TRBV29-1 | CSVDMGGAEEAFF
- | TRBJ1-2 | TRBV7-9 | CASSRKRDINYGYTF
- | TRBJ1-5 | TRBV9 | CASSVAGSNQPQHF
TRBD1 | TRBJ1-5 | TRBV4-1 | CASSPGQSNQPQHF
- | TRBJ1-2 | TRBV29-1 | CSVESREAYGYTF
- | TRBJ2-1 | TRBV20-1 | CSASGRVSYNEQFF
- | TRBJ1-3 | TRBV11-2 | CASSSISGNTIYF
TRBD1 | TRBJ1-1 | TRBV5-1 | CASSFRDREIPEAFF
- | TRBJ1-1 | TRBV7-8 | CASSLDRARTEAFF
TRBD1 | TRBJ1-1 | TRBV28 | CASSSWTGGGTEAFF
TRBD1 | TRBJ1-1 | TRBV2 | CASRAATGWDTEAFF
TRBD1 | TRBJ1-1 | TRBV5-1 | CASSLGPDRGTTEAFF
TRBD1 | TRBJ2-2 | TRBV6-6 | CASTNPGQGNTGELFF
TRBD1 | TRBJ1-4 | TRBV10-3 | CAISESVGDSLEKLFF
TRBD1 | TRBJ1-5 | TRBV3-1/TRBV3-2 | CASSHQGGNQPQHF
- | TRBJ1-2 | TRBV12-3/TRBV12-4 | CASSLQQNYGYTF